Presented here are 5 T cell receptor beta chains from one specimen sequenced in a study of OX40 agonist ivuxolimab in advanced cancers. Measured with immunoSEQ multiplex PCR; TCRdb has only the in-frame clones, and not every one. Among about 66,000 clones listed, approximately 90% were seen once. The source material was CD4+ or CD8+ T cells sorted from blood, sampled in a trial of the OX40 agonist ivuxolimab. All receptors derive from an adult with an advanced solid tumor such as melanoma, head and neck, liver or kidney cancer.

The rearrangement links TRBV18 to TRBJ2-7; D is ambiguous. Between the trimmed V and J ends, which lost 0 bases and 2 bases, there was a span of 11 bases. Germline assignment: CDR1 KGHSH and CDR2 LQKENI. This CDR3 has 15 residues. The CDR3 DNA is TGTGCCAGCTCACCACCGGGAACTCCAACCTACGAGCAGTACTTC. Encoded protein: CASSPPGTPTYEQYF.

The V and J genes are TRBV20-1 and TRBJ2-5; D gene unclear. CDR3 length: 11 residues. V was shortened by 2 bases and J by 3 bases, with 4 bases between the two germline ends. Germline CDR1 reads DFQATT; CDR2 reads SNEGSKA (reference sequence). The CDR3 loop reads CSARQKETQYF. CDR3 DNA: TGCAGTGCTAGACAGAAAGAGACCCAGTACTTC.

The V and J genes are TRBV11-2 and TRBJ2-3; 7 nucleotides align to TRBD2. The CDR3 spans 14 residues. Germline assignment: CDR1 SGHAT and CDR2 FQNNGV. V lost 5 bases to trimming and J lost 2 bases; unmatched junction nucleotides: 4. CDR3 in amino acids: CASSPSGITDTQYF. The CDR3 bases are TGTGCCAGCAGCCCTAGCGGAATCACAGATACGCAGTATTTT.

J is TRBJ2-5 and V is TRBV19; D possibly matches TRBD1 or TRBD2 (5 bases each). V lost 3 bases and J 5 bases, leaving 13 bases between the germline ends. Germline V CDR1 and CDR2: LNHDA, SQIVND (reference sequence). This CDR3 spans 14 amino acids. Written as DNA, the CDR3 is TGTGCCAGTAGTATGGGACCCAATTCGGAGACCCAGTACTTC. Translated: CASSMGPNSETQYF.

The rearrangement uses TRBV19 and TRBJ1-4; 8 bases align to TRBD1. The V gene's germline CDR1 is LNHDA and CDR2 SQIVND (reference sequence). V was pared by 4 bases and J by 8 bases, with 6 bases of the junction left unmatched. The CDR3 has 14 amino acids. This chain's CDR3 is CASSTGQGGEKLFF. The DNA of the CDR3 is TGTGCCAGTAGTACCGGACAGGGTGGGGAAAAACTGTTTTTT.